A selection of T cell receptor beta chains follows, all from one sample in a study of T cell clones after liver transplantation. Clones were sequenced by immunoSEQ multiplex PCR, and TCRdb holds only the in-frame ones, with some missing. The table shows about 15,000 clones, with about nine tenths occurring only once. Sequenced material: CD8+ T cells from blood, taken before liver transplant. The receptors here all came from a human donor who received a liver transplant. The CDR3 runs from the conserved cysteine through the conserved F or W. Each record gives: J gene, D gene, V gene, clone size, CDR3 DNA, CDR3 protein. A D gene is named only where the DNA matches it firmly. Size values are once, few and many counts, or a class for expanded clones, and some rows have none.

TRBJ2-1	.	TRBV21-1	once	TGTGCCAGCAGCAAAGGGGGACAGGGGGTTCTAGTGGGCAATGAGCAGTTCTTC	CASSKGGQGVLVGNEQFF
TRBJ2-1	TRBD2	TRBV9	.	TGTGCCAGCAGCGTAGTAGGACTAGCGGCCAATGAGCAGTTCTTC	CASSVVGLAANEQFF
TRBJ2-3	.	TRBV7-9	.	TGTGCCAGCAGCTTAGCCTCTTTGTGGGATACGCAGTATTTT	CASSLASLWDTQYF
TRBJ1-1	.	TRBV23-1	.	TGCGCCAGCAGTCAGTCCCCACTAAAGAACACTGAAGCTTTCTTT	CASSQSPLKNTEAFF
TRBJ2-7	TRBD2	TRBV5-4	.	TGTGCCAGCAGCCCAAGACTAGCGGGACACGAGCAGTACTTC	CASSPRLAGHEQYF
TRBJ2-1	.	TRBV27	.	TGTGCCAGCAGCCCTTGGATCTCCCCCCACAATGAGCAGTTCTTC	CASSPWISPHNEQFF
TRBJ2-3	TRBD1	TRBV9	medium-sized	TGTGCCAGCAGCGTAGTAATTACAGGGGGGCCAGATACGCAGTATTTT	CASSVVITGGPDTQYF
TRBJ2-7	TRBD1	TRBV7-9	.	TGTGCCAGCAGCTCCCCCGGACAGGAGACCTACGAGCAGTACTTC	CASSSPGQETYEQYF
TRBJ1-4	.	TRBV11-3	.	TGTGCCAGCAGCTTCCGAGGGGACCCAAAACTGTTTTTT	CASSFRGDPKLFF
TRBJ1-5	.	TRBV27	once	TGTGCCAGCAGTCCCCGGCGGGGTCAGCCCCAGCATTTT	CASSPRRGQPQHF
TRBJ2-1	.	TRBV19	.	TGTGCCAGTAGTTTTCTAGTCGGCTCCTACAATGAGCAGTTCTTC	CASSFLVGSYNEQFF
TRBJ2-5	.	TRBV9	.	TGTGCCAGCAGCTCTACAGGGTTCGTAGGGGAGACCCAGTACTTC	CASSSTGFVGETQYF
TRBJ2-3	TRBD1	TRBV7-3	.	TGTGCCAGCAGCTTCAGGACAGGAGTCACAGATACGCAGTATTTT	CASSFRTGVTDTQYF
TRBJ2-3	.	TRBV27	.	TGTGCCAGCAGTTTGGGCAGTACAGATACGCAGTATTTT	CASSLGSTDTQYF
TRBJ2-3	.	TRBV6-6	.	TGTGCCAGCAAACCCCGGGGGTTGGATACGCAGTATTTT	CASKPRGLDTQYF
TRBJ2-1	.	TRBV12-5	.	TGTGCTAGTGGTTTGTCCGGACTGGCCAGCTCCTACAATGAGCAGTTCTTC	CASGLSGLASSYNEQFF
TRBJ2-7	.	TRBV21-1	.	TGTGCCAGCAGCAAAGTGAGTGGGATTTCCTACGAGCAGTACTTC	CASSKVSGISYEQYF
TRBJ2-1	.	TRBV11-2	.	TGTGCCAGCAGCATGCCCCCTGGGGGGCAAAGTACTACAGATGAGCAGTTCTTC	CASSMPPGGQSTTDEQFF
TRBJ2-2	.	TRBV9	.	TGTGCCAGCAGCGTATCCCAGCGGACTTCGAACACCGGGGAGCTGTTTTTT	CASSVSQRTSNTGELFF
TRBJ2-1	.	TRBV7-2	.	TGTGCCAGCAGCTTCGGCGGGGACAGTGAGCAGTTCTTC	CASSFGGDSEQFF
TRBJ1-2	.	TRBV6-6	.	TGTGCCAGCAGTTACTCGGAGGGAAACTATGGCTACACCTTC	CASSYSEGNYGYTF
TRBJ2-1	.	TRBV9	.	TGTGCCAGCAGCGAGGGGAGAACACAGGCGGATGAGCAGTTCTTC	CASSEGRTQADEQFF
TRBJ2-3	.	TRBV13	.	TGTGCCAGCAGCCAAGGAGGAGGCACAGATACGCAGTATTTT	CASSQGGGTDTQYF
TRBJ2-5	TRBD2	TRBV28	.	TGTGCCAGCAGTGAACCTAGCGGGAGCCAAGAGACCCAGTACTTC	CASSEPSGSQETQYF
TRBJ2-7	TRBD1	TRBV7-9	.	TGTGCCAGCAGCTTGGGACAGGGAGCCTACGAGCAGTACTTC	CASSLGQGAYEQYF
TRBJ2-1	TRBD2	TRBV7-3	.	TGTGCCAGCAGCTTAATGGGTAGCGGGTCCTACAATGAGCAGTTCTTC	CASSLMGSGSYNEQFF
TRBJ2-1	TRBD1	TRBV7-9	.	TGTGCCTCTGGACCGGCAGGGGGTCCTCCCTACAATGAGCAGTTCTTC	CASGPAGGPPYNEQFF
TRBJ1-1	.	TRBV7-9	.	TGTGCCAGCAGCTTCCTACAGGAGGGGACTGAAGCTTTCTTT	CASSFLQEGTEAFF
TRBJ2-1	.	TRBV10-1	once	TGCGCCAGCAGTGAAGGTTTCCTCCTGGATGAGCAGTTCTTC	CASSEGFLLDEQFF
TRBJ2-3	TRBD2	TRBV28	.	TGTGCCAGCAGTCGCGGACTAGCGGAGAGCACAGATACGCAGTATTTT	CASSRGLAESTDTQYF
TRBJ1-1	.	TRBV29-1	.	TGCAGCGTCGCAGCGGAGGGGTTGGCTTTCTTT	CSVAAEGLAFF
TRBJ1-1	.	TRBV30	.	TGTGCCTGGAGTGGTGGACAGCCTGAAGCTTTCTTT	CAWSGGQPEAFF
TRBJ2-1	.	TRBV9	once	TGTGCCAGCAGCGTGACCGAGGGTGACTCCTACAATGAGCAGTTCTTC	CASSVTEGDSYNEQFF
TRBJ2-1	TRBD2	TRBV5-1	.	TGCGCCAGCAGCTTAGGACTAGCCCTCAATGAGCAGTTCTTC	CASSLGLALNEQFF
TRBJ2-3	.	TRBV7-2	.	TGTGCCAGCAGCGTCCTCCGGGACTTAGATACGCAGTATTTT	CASSVLRDLDTQYF
TRBJ1-2	TRBD1	TRBV7-9	.	TGTGCCAGCAGCTCACCACCGGCGGGGACAGAAAGCTACACCTTC	CASSSPPAGTESYTF
TRBJ1-5	.	TRBV28	.	TGTGCCAGCAGGTACCAGGGCGTTGGGCAGCCCCAGCATTTT	CASRYQGVGQPQHF
TRBJ1-1	.	TRBV9	.	TGTGCCAGCAGCGTAGAGATCAACACTGAAGCTTTCTTT	CASSVEINTEAFF
TRBJ2-5	.	TRBV27	.	TGTGCCAGCAGTTTATCAAGAGCCCAAGAGACCCAGTACTTC	CASSLSRAQETQYF
TRBJ2-3	.	TRBV9	.	TGTGCCAGCAGCGTAGTAGATGAGCCAGATACGCAGTATTTT	CASSVVDEPDTQYF
TRBJ2-3	.	TRBV7-9	.	TGTGCCAGCAGCTGGATGGGTAGAACAGATACGCAGTATTTT	CASSWMGRTDTQYF
TRBJ2-7	.	TRBV7-8	.	TGTGCCAGCAGCCCGCTCCTGGATACCTACGAGCAGTACTTC	CASSPLLDTYEQYF
TRBJ2-4	.	TRBV6-6	.	TGTGCCAGCAGGGAGGGGGGCAAAAACATTCAGTACTTC	CASREGGKNIQYF
TRBJ2-1	TRBD2	TRBV18	.	TGTGCCAGCTCGACTAGCGGGGCTTGGGATGAGCAGTTCTTC	CASSTSGAWDEQFF
TRBJ2-5	TRBD2	TRBV5-1	.	TGCGCCAGCAGCGTCACTAGCGGGAGTTTGGAGACCCAGTACTTC	CASSVTSGSLETQYF
TRBJ2-1	TRBD2	TRBV15	.	TGTGCCACCAGCAGCATAACTAGCGACTACAATGAGCAGTTCTTC	CATSSITSDYNEQFF
TRBJ2-2	.	TRBV7-7	.	TGTGCCACCCGAGGTGGCACCGGGGAGCTGTTTTTT	CATRGGTGELFF